This T cell receptor beta chain is drawn from a study of shared clonotypes between healthy human individuals (dated by TCRdb to 2018 to 2021). Describing the broader study: A couple of women and three men aged 18 to 49 years were included in the cohort. Per donor, three plates each were used for CD4 naive and CD4 memory, two for CD8 naive, and one for CD8 memory. To estimate repertoire size and how much clonotypes are shared between individuals, the study performed deep sequencing of blood TCR repertoires from a few healthy adults. To increase sequencing depth and limit assay-specific biases, different laboratories used diverse techniques to prepare libraries and sequence TCR repertoires. Between about 0.94 and 8.9 billion PBMCs per donor were obtained by leukapheresis.

The donors were healthy, HIV-negative adults who had no recently reported acute infections or vaccinations. Every donor was a Caucasian adult living in Nashville, Tennessee, USA. CD4+ T cells were enriched through magnetic negative selection, after which naive cells were positively selected on CD45RA and the remaining negative fraction served as the memory subset. Blood was collected by leukapheresis, and PBMCs were isolated by Ficoll-Histopaque density gradient centrifugation and then cryopreserved in liquid nitrogen vapor phase. Purity and quantity of every magnetically sorted T cell population were checked by analytical flow cytometry. Each sorted fraction had its genomic DNA isolated and then quantified by UV absorbance on a Nanodrop 2000c. CDR1 GTSNPN and CDR2 SVGIG were looked up in the germline V gene (reference sequence). Inclusive of the bounding cysteine and phenylalanine, the CDR3 is 15 residues long. This entry keeps only the CDR3 DNA: 45 bases, framed from base 1. V drops 1 base and J drops 6 bases, leaving 18 bases in between.

What the research found in general, with its limitations: Sampling was limited to blood, and TCR repertoires in tissue likely differ from TCR repertoires in blood. Sharing across a few donors was observed for around 5% of naive CD4, 3% to 3.5% of naive CD8, over 2% of memory CD4, and about 0.38% of memory CD8 clonotypes. Larger estimated clonotype richness was generally found for naive subsets than for memory subsets. Pairwise subsampling led to the expectation that sequencing depth would affect the degree of clonotype sharing among donors. Compared with non-shared clonotypes, clonotypes shared by all four sorted-subset donors had higher generation probabilities. Even with the large sequencing depth, rarefaction of the sorted-subset datasets indicated that sequencing was incomplete. Because the study included only a small number of donors, the genetic and exposure-history diversity represented was limited.

TCR CDR3 regions were amplified from genomic DNA by multiplex PCR using the deep immunoSEQ assay. Extracted genomic DNA from each cell subset was spread evenly across all wells of several immunoSEQ 96-well plates, with each plate serving as a replicate. For sorted subsets, around 200 ng genomic DNA, equal to some 30,000 T cell genomes, was loaded into each replicate PCR. Purified libraries were quantified with a Qubit 3.0 fluorometer, sized on a Bioanalyzer 2100, and re-quantified with the KAPA Library Quantification kit. Every immunoSEQ 96-well plate was sequenced on a separate single-read 150-cycle Illumina NextSeq 550 flow cell. The source study handled its data this way. The immunoSEQ output contained only junctional sequences without quality scores, so filtering could not match that applied to full-length reads. Sequences were annotated with PyIR, a Python wrapper for IgBLAST v1.9, and V/J genes and CDR3 were assigned using IMGT germline references. Reads with weak V/J assignments (E-value above 1e-6), missing CDR3, stop codons, out-of-frame junctions, or ambiguous translated residues were removed. A V3J clonotype was defined by an identical inferred V gene, J gene, and CDR3 amino acid sequence. Percentage overlap between repertoires was computed as shared unique clonotypes divided by the size of the smaller repertoire. Repertoire richness was assessed with RTK rarefaction, the Chao1 estimator, and Recon v2.1 estimates of unobserved clonotypes. OLGA was used to compute generation probabilities for all TCRbeta clonotypes that the gDNA method yielded from a few donors. Held by TCRdb, this immuneACCESS table contains in-frame sequences only and omits some clones. Under half of the omission traces to an unresolved V gene where checked; the cause of the rest is unknown. That table furnishes V, J and clone size, whereas the DNA furnished D and trimming. The sample has millions of clones on record, more than 80% of them singletons. Of the sample, 0.39% falls within the top ten clones.

There are a few counts of this clone. Its antigen specificity is not known. No per-base quality is available; no much larger clone lies one base away. Here the chain combines TRBV30 and TRBJ1-1, with a tentative D gene TRBD1 over 6 matching bases. This clonotype was sampled from a man between 18 and 35 years old in good health. Some clones in this sample may be carry-over from other donors' samples. The sequencing input was naive CD4+ T cells from PBMCs. The label giving this sample's cell subset or site can be read as: CD45RA+ positively selected. The bases read TGTGCCTGGAGTGCCGGGCACCGCAGGGGCTCTGAAGCTTTCTTT. Translated, this is CAWSAGHRRGSEAFF.